This T cell receptor beta chain was sequenced in a study of cytomegalovirus exposure and HLA in healthy donors. Study information: Of all 370 or so donors who were genotyped, 75% to 90% belonged to the Caucasian-associated ancestry cluster.

With respect to this clone: Antigen unknown.

Study-level results: Testing in vitro showed a few CMV-associated chains specific for CMV antigens. Rates of TCR association differed by HLA locus in a later analysis, with DRB1 highest and HLA-C lowest. Earlier results showed most TCR beta V segments being productive about 90% or about 30% of the time.

The PCR ran on 60 Vbeta and 13 Jbeta primers. Here immunoSEQ multiplex PCR was the method, and the copy in TCRdb shows in-frame clones only, minus some. With approximately 50,000 clones in the sample, the ten largest clones hold around 2.3%. Germline V gives CDR1 GTSNPN, CDR2 SVGIG (reference sequence). Trimming took 2 bases from V and 4 from J, leaving 11 bases between them. This CDR3 has 13 residues. The chain recombines TRBV30 with TRBJ1-2, with no clear D. Sequenced sample: PBMCs. This receptor was taken from a female donor in good health and CMV-seronegative. The CDR3 DNA sequence: TGTGCCTGGAGTTTCCAGACTGCCTATGGCTACACCTTC. It translates to CAWSFQTAYGYTF. The variable domain in full, with the rest retrieved from reference TRBV30 and TRBJ1-2, is SQTIHQWPATLVQPVGSPLSLECTVEGTSNPNLYWYRQAAGRGLQLLFYSVGIGQISSEVPQNLSASRPQDRQFILSSKKLLLSDSGFYLCAWSFQTAYGYTFGSGTRLTVV.